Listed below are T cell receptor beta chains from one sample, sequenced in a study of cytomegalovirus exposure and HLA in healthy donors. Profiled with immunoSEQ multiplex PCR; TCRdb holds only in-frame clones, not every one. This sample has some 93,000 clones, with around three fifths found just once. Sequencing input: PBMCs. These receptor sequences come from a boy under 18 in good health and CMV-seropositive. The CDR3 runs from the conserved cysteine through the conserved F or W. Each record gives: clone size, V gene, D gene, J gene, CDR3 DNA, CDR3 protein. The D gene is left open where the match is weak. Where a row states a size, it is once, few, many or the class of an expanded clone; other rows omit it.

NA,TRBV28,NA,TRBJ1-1,TGTGCCAGCAGGACTCTGGACACTGAAGCTTTCTTT,CASRTLDTEAFF
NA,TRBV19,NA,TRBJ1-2,TGTGCCAGTAGTCTTTACGGACGGAACCCCCGGGGGGGCTACACCTTC,CASSLYGRNPRGGYTF
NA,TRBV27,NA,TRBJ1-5,TGTGCCAGCAGTTTACTAGGGGATCGCAATCAGCCCCAGCATTTT,CASSLLGDRNQPQHF
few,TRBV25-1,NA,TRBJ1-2,TGTGCCAGCACCCAAGGGGACACCATGGATGGCTACACCTTC,CASTQGDTMDGYTF
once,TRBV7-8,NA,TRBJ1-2,TGTGCCAGCAGCTTAGTAGGGACTCACTATGGCTACACCTTC,CASSLVGTHYGYTF
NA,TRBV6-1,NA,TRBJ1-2,TGTGCCAGCAGTGCCGGGGGGTACTATGGCTACACCTTC,CASSAGGYYGYTF
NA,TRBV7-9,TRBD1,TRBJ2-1,TGTGCCAGCAGCTTAGGGACAGGGTTGGGTGAGCAGTTCTTC,CASSLGTGLGEQFF
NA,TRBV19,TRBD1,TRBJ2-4,TGTGCCAGTAGTATTCGACAGGGCCCAAGTATTCAGTACTTC,CASSIRQGPSIQYF
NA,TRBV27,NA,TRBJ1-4,TGTGCCAGCAGACGCGATACAGGGTCCGGTGAAAAACTGTTTTTT,CASRRDTGSGEKLFF
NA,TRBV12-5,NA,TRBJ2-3,TGTGCTAGTGGCCCTCAGGGTCTTACTAGCACAGATACGCAGTATTTT,CASGPQGLTSTDTQYF
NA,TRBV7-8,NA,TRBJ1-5,TGTGCCAGCAGCTTGATACAGGAGCAGCCCCAGCATTTT,CASSLIQEQPQHF
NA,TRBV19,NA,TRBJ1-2,TGTGCCAGTAGTACCAGGGATGGCTACACCTTC,CASSTRDGYTF
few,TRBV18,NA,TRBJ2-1,TGTGCCAGCTCACCCGAGGGGAGGCCCCAGTTCTTC,CASSPEGRPQFF
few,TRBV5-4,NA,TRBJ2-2,TGTGCCAGCAGCTTGGGCGGCGCGGACACCGGGGAGCTGTTTTTT,CASSLGGADTGELFF
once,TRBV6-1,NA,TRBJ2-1,TGTGCCAGCAGTGATAATTCGGGAAACTCCTACAATGAGCAGTTCTTC,CASSDNSGNSYNEQFF
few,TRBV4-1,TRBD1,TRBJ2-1,TGCGCCAGCAGCCAACCTACAGGGGGCCGCTACAATGAGCAGTTCTTC,CASSQPTGGRYNEQFF
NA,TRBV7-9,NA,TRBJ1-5,TGTGCCAGCAGCCAAATCCAGGGGCCGCCCCAGCATTTT,CASSQIQGPPQHF
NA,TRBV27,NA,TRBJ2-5,TGTGCCAGCAGTCCCCCGGGGAACCGGGAGACCCAGTACTTC,CASSPPGNRETQYF
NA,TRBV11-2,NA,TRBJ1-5,TGTGCCAGCAGCTTAAAGGCAGGGCCCAATCAGCCCCAGCATTTT,CASSLKAGPNQPQHF
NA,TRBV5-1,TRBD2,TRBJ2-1,TGCGCCAGCAGCTTGGTGGGACTAGCGGGGGATGAGCAGTTCTTC,CASSLVGLAGDEQFF
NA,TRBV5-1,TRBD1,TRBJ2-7,TGCGCCAGCAGGGGGCAGGGGGCCACCTACGAGCAGTACTTC,CASRGQGATYEQYF
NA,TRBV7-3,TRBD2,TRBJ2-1,TGTGCCAGCAGCAACCCCTCCTCCCCTAGCGGGAGGGAGACCTACAATGAGCAGTTCTTC,CASSNPSSPSGRETYNEQFF
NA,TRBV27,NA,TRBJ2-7,TGTGCCAGCAGCCCACGTTGGGACACCTCCTACGAGCAGTACTTC,CASSPRWDTSYEQYF
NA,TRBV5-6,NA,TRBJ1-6,TGTGCCAGCAGCTTGGCGGCAGGGGTTAATTCACCCCTCCACTTT,CASSLAAGVNSPLHF
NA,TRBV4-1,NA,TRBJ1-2,TGCGCCAGCAGCCAAGATCTTCCACGGAACTATGGCTACCCCTTC,CASSQDLPRNYGYPF
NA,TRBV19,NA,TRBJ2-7,TGTGCCAGTACGCAGGGGAGGGGTGGCGAGCAGTACTTC,CASTQGRGGEQYF
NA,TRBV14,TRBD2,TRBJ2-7,TGTGCCAGCAGCCCCATGGCGGGGGGAACCTACGAGCAGTACTTC,CASSPMAGGTYEQYF
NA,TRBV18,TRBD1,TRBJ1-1,TGTGCCAGCTCACCAGCGATCGACAGGGGGCTCCTGTGGACTGAAGCTTTCTTT,CASSPAIDRGLLWTEAFF
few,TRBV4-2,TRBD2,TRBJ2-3,TGTGCCAGCAGCCAAGCAGGCGGGGGGGAGCGCGATACGCAGTATTTT,CASSQAGGGERDTQYF
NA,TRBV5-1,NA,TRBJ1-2,TGCGCCAGCAGCTTTACAGGCTCCTATGGCTACCCCTTC,CASSFTGSYGYPF
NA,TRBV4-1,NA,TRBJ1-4,TGCGCCAGCAGCCAAGCGCAGGGCAGTAATGAAAAACTGTTTTTT,CASSQAQGSNEKLFF